This T cell receptor beta chain was sequenced for a study of PD-1 blockade in classical Hodgkin lymphoma. Findings of the study overall: Baseline TCR diversity was reportedly lower in newly diagnosed patients than healthy donors. CD4+ TCR diversity climbed significantly by C4D1, unlike CD8+ TCR diversity.

V was shortened by 0 bases and J by 0 bases, with 10 bases between the two germline ends. From germline, CDR1 is SGDLS and CDR2 YYNGEE. This CDR3 has 16 amino acids. Remarks on this clone: Its antigen is unknown.

Indicated time point: cycle 4 day 1 (C4D1), after less than 7 weeks of nivolumab. Each and every patient relapsed after autologous stem cell transplantation, and patients got differing brentuximab vedotin exposure. Some clones are missing from TCRdb's copy, which holds only in-frame ones; the method was immunoSEQ multiplex PCR. The sample includes approximately 90,000 clones, over 80% of them seen just once. Sequenced here: peripheral blood mononuclear cells (PBMCs), sampled before the fourth cycle of nivolumab. The rearrangement links TRBV9 to TRBJ1-3, with unresolved D. This TCR was recovered from a human donor with classical Hodgkin lymphoma. CDR3 protein: CASSVGGGDSGNTIYF. As DNA, the CDR3 is TGTGCCAGCAGCGTAGGGGGAGGTGACTCTGGAAACACCATATATTTT.